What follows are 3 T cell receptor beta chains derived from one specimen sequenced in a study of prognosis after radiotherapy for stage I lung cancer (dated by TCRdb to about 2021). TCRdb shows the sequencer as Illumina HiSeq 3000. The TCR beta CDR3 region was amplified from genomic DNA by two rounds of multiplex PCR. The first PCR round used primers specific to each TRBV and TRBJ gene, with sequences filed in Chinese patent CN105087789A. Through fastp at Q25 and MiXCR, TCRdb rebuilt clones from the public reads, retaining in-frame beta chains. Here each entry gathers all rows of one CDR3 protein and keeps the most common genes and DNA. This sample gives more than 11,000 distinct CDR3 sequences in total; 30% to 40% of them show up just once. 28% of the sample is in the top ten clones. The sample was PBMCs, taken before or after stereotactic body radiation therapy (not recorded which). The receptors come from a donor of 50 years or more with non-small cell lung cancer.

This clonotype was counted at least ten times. CDR3 loop: CASRDGPSYYGYTF. CDR3 DNA sequence: TGCGCCAGCAGGGACGGACCGTCCTACTATGGCTACACCTTC. V and J are TRBV5-1 and TRBJ1-2, with D unclear. The CDR3 loop spans 14 amino acids. Trimming removed 5 bases at V and 3 bases at J, with 14 bases between. Germline V gene lookup returns CDR1 SGHRS and CDR2 YFSETQ.

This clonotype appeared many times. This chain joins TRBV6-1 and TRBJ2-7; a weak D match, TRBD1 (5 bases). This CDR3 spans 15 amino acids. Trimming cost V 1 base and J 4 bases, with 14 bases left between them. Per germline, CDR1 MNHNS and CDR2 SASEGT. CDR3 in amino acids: CASSEGGHKLYEQYF. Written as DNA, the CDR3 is TGTGCCAGCAGTGAAGGCGGACACAAGCTGTACGAGCAGTACTTC.

The CDR3 sequence: CASSPPRGYEQYF. The CDR3 bases are TGCGCCAGCAGCCCCCCCAGGGGCTACGAGCAGTACTTC. The chain joins TRBV5-1 to TRBJ2-7; D possibly corresponds to TRBD1 (6 bases). This CDR3 is 13 amino acids long. Per the germline V gene, CDR1 is SGHRS and CDR2 is YFSETQ. With 4 bases removed from V and 3 bases from J, the gap between germline ends came to 11 bases.